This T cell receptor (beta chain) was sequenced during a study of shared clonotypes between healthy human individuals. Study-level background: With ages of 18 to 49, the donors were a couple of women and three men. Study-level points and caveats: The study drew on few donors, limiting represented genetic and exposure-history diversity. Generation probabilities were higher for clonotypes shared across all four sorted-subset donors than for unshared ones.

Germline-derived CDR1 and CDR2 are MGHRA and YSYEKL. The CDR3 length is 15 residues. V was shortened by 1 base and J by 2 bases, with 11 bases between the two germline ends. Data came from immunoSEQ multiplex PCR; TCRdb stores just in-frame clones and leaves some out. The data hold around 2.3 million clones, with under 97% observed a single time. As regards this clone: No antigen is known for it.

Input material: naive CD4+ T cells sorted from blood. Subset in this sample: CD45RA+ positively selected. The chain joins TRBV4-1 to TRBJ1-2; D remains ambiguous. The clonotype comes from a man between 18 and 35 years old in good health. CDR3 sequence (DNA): TGCGCCAGCAGCCAAGCTCGGCAGAAGAACTATGGCTACACCTTC. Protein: CASSQARQKNYGYTF.